The rows below give T cell receptor beta chains drawn from one sample of a study of blood T cell repertoires in COVID-19. Libraries were prepared by immunoSEQ multiplex PCR; TCRdb keeps only in-frame clonotypes and omits some of them. The sample contains about 120,000 clones, roughly nine tenths of which appear only once. Sequencing input: peripheral blood. These receptors were collected from a middle-aged man with acute or convalescent COVID-19. Both conserved end residues are part of each CDR3. D genes are given only for firm matches. A row's size may be missing; if present it is once, few, many or a size class.

V gene	clone size	D gene	J gene	CDR3 DNA	CDR3 protein
TRBV5-6	.	.	TRBJ1-2	TGTGCCAGCAGCTTGGCGGGGGGCGGTGGCTACACCTTC	CASSLAGGGGYTF
TRBV12-3/TRBV12-4	once	TRBD1	TRBJ1-2	TGTGCCAGCAGTCCCCGGACAGGGGTCGGCTACACCTTC	CASSPRTGVGYTF
TRBV6-4	.	TRBD1	TRBJ1-5	TGTGCCAGCAGGGACAGGGGGTCCCAGCCCCAGCATTTT	CASRDRGSQPQHF
TRBV15	.	.	TRBJ2-7	TGTGCCACCAGCAGAGCGGGGGTTAGGGTCGAGCAGTACTTC	CATSRAGVRVEQYF
TRBV5-1	.	TRBD2	TRBJ2-5	TGCGCCAGCAGCTGGAACCGGGGGGGAGAGACCCAGTACTTC	CASSWNRGGETQYF
TRBV5-8	.	.	TRBJ2-1	TGTGCCAGCAGCTTGGAGGATAGCGGTTACAATGAGCAGTTCTTC	CASSLEDSGYNEQFF
TRBV18	.	.	TRBJ1-2	TGTGCCAGCTCACCAAAGTCGGAGGGCTTTAACTATGGCTACACCTTC	CASSPKSEGFNYGYTF
TRBV7-2	.	.	TRBJ1-2	TGTGCCAGCAGCTTAGGTTTAATCTTAGCTAACTATGGCTACACCTTC	CASSLGLILANYGYTF
TRBV4-3	.	.	TRBJ1-1	TGCGCCAGCAGCCAAGGGCCGGGGAGGAGCACTGAAGCTTTCTTT	CASSQGPGRSTEAFF
TRBV29-1	.	.	TRBJ2-3	TGCAGCGTTGATTCGGGAGGCACAGATACGCAGTATTTT	CSVDSGGTDTQYF
TRBV6-2/TRBV6-3	.	.	TRBJ2-1	TGTGCCAGCAGTTCCACAGACGCCTACAATGAGCAGTTCTTC	CASSSTDAYNEQFF
TRBV24-1	once	TRBD2	TRBJ2-5	TGTGCCACCAGTGATAGGGATCCGAATAGCGGGAAAGAGACCCAGTACTTC	CATSDRDPNSGKETQYF
TRBV4-1	few	.	TRBJ2-7	TGCGCCAGCAGCCAAGACGCGGGCCTATACTACGAGCAGTACTTC	CASSQDAGLYYEQYF
TRBV7-3	.	.	TRBJ2-1	TGTGCCAGCAGCCCCGGGACTCTCTCCTACAATGAGCAGTTCTTC	CASSPGTLSYNEQFF
TRBV6-5	.	.	TRBJ1-4	TGTGCCAGCAGTTACTCGACACAGGGTAATGAAAAACTGTTTTTT	CASSYSTQGNEKLFF
TRBV11-2	once	TRBD2	TRBJ2-2	TGTGCCAGCAGCTTACGGGGCGGGAGTGCCGGGGAGCTGTTTTTT	CASSLRGGSAGELFF
TRBV19	.	.	TRBJ1-1	TGTGCCAGTATTGCCCGGCTTGAGGTTTGGAACACTGAAGCTTTCTTT	CASIARLEVWNTEAFF
TRBV2	.	TRBD2	TRBJ2-1	TGTGCCAGCAGCAAGCGGGAGGGCCTACTAATCGTCAATGAGCAGTTCTTC	CASSKREGLLIVNEQFF
TRBV19	.	TRBD1	TRBJ2-3	TGTGCCAGTAGGTTGGGGGACAGGAGTGATACGCAGTATTTT	CASRLGDRSDTQYF
TRBV5-1	.	TRBD1	TRBJ2-7	TGCGCCAGCAGCGTGTGGACAGGGGACTACGAGCAGTACTTC	CASSVWTGDYEQYF
TRBV11-2	.	TRBD1	TRBJ1-2	TGTGCCAGCAGCTCCCAGGGGGCCGCAGGCTACACCTTC	CASSSQGAAGYTF
TRBV28	.	.	TRBJ1-2	TGTGCCAGCAGTTTACCCGAGGGGGGGGCGCGTGGCTACACCTTC	CASSLPEGGARGYTF
TRBV7-9	once	.	TRBJ2-7	TGTGCCAGCAGCTCGGACAGCCAACGATACGAGCAGTACTTC	CASSSDSQRYEQYF
TRBV21-1	.	.	TRBJ1-6	TGTGCCAGCAGCCTTGGACAGGGACATACTCCTAAGAGCTCCTATAATTCACCCCTCCACTTT	CASSLGQGHTPKSSYNSPLHF
TRBV2	once	.	TRBJ2-3	TGTGCCAGCAGTTCGGACAGACCTAGCACAGATACGCAGTATTTT	CASSSDRPSTDTQYF
TRBV6-6	.	TRBD2	TRBJ2-3	TGTGCCAGCAGTCGCGCCCTAGCGGGGGGTGGCGCAGATACGCAGTATTTT	CASSRALAGGGADTQYF
TRBV7-2	.	.	TRBJ2-7	TGTGCCAGCAGCCCCTCTTGGGCGGGCACCTCCTACGAGCAGTACTTC	CASSPSWAGTSYEQYF
TRBV5-1	.	TRBD2	TRBJ2-1	TGCGCCAGCAGCTTGGCCAGGGGGACTAGCGGGATGGGTGAGCAGTTCTTC	CASSLARGTSGMGEQFF
TRBV4-3	.	TRBD2	TRBJ2-1	TGCGCCAGCAGCCAAGAACTAGCGGGGGTGGTCCATGAGCAGTTCTTC	CASSQELAGVVHEQFF